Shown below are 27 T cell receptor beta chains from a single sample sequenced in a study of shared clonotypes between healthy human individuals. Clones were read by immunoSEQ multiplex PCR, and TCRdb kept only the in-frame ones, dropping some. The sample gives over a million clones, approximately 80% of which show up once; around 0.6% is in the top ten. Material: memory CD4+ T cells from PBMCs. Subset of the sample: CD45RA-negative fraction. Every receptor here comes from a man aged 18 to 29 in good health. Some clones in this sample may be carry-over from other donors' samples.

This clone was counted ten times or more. This CDR3 reads CSVGGTGRQPQHF. Here the CDR3 DNA reads TGCAGCGTGGGAGGGACAGGGAGACAGCCCCAGCATTTT. The chain combines TRBV29-1 with TRBJ1-5; 9 bases match TRBD1. V shed 6 bases, J shed 7 bases, and the junction held 7 bases outside the gene matches. Looked up from germline, CDR1 is SQVTM and CDR2 is ANQGSEA. CDR3 length: 13 amino acids.

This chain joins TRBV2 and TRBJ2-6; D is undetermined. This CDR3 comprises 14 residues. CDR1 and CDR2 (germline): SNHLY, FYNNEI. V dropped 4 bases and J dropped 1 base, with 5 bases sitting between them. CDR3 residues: CASSARSGANVLTF. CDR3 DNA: TGTGCCAGCAGTGCTAGGTCTGGGGCCAACGTCCTGACTTTC.

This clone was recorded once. CDR3 sequence: CASSPEGDGYTF. DNA for the CDR3: TGTGCCAGCAGTCCCGAGGGGGATGGCTACACCTTC. The V call is TRBV6-5, the J call TRBJ1-2; possibly TRBD1 for D (6 bases). The CDR3 is 12 amino acids. Germline lookup yields CDR1 MNHEY and CDR2 SVGAGI. V was shortened by 5 bases and J by 6 bases, with 10 bases between the two germline ends.

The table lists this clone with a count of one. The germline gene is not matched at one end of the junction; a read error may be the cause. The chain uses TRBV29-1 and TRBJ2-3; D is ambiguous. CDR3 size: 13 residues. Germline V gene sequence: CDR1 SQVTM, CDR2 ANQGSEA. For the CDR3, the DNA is TGCAACGTTGGTGGACGGTCCACAGATACGCAGTATTTT. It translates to CNVGGRSTDTQYF.

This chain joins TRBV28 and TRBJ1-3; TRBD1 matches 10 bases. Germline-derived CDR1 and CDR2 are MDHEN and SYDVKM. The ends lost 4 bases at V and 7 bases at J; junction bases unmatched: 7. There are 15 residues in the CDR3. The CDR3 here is CASSYRDRGTNTIYF. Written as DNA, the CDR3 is TGTGCCAGCAGTTACCGGGACAGGGGTACGAACACCATATATTTT.

This CDR3 is CASSFSRLAGVFADTQYF. The DNA of the CDR3 is TGCGCCAGCAGCTTCTCACGACTAGCGGGAGTCTTTGCAGATACGCAGTATTTT. This sequence joins TRBV5-1 and TRBJ2-3, with TRBD2 matching 12 bases. The trim removed 2 bases at V and 4 bases at J, leaving 11 bases unmatched. This CDR3 has 18 amino acids. Germline CDR1 SGHRS, CDR2 YFSETQ.

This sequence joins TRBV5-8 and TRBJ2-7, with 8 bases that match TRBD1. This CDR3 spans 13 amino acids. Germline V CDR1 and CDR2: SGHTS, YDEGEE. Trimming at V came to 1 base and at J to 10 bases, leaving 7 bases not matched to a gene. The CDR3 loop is CASSLPDRGNQYF. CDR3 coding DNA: TGTGCCAGCAGCTTGCCTGACAGGGGTAACCAGTACTTC.

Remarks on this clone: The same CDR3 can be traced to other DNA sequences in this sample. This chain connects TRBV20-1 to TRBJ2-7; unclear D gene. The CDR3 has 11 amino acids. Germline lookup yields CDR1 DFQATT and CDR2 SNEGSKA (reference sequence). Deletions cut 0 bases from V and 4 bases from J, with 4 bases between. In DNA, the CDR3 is TGCAGTGCTAGAGATACATACGAGCAGTACTTC. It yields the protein CSARDTYEQYF.

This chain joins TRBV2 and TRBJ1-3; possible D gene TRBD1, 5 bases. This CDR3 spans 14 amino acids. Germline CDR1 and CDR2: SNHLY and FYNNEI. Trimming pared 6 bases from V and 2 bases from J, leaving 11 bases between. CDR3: CASRAGRAGNTIYF. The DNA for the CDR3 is TGTGCCAGCAGGGCCGGCAGGGCTGGAAACACCATATATTTT. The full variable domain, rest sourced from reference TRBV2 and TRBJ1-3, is EPEVTQTPSHQVTQMGQEVILRCVPISNHLYFYWYRQILGQKVEFLVSFYNNEISEKSEIFDDQFSVERPDGSNFTLKIRSTKLEDSAMYFCASRAGRAGNTIYFGEGSWLTVV.

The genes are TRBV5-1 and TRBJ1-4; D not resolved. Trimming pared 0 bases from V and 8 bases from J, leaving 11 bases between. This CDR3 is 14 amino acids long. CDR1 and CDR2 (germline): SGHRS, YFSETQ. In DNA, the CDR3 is TGCGCCAGCAGCTTGGTGACGGCCACCGAAAAACTGTTTTTT. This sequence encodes CASSLVTATEKLFF.

As DNA, the CDR3 is TGTGCCTGCCCCTCTGAGGGCTCCTACAATGAGCAGTTCTTC. It yields the protein CACPSEGSYNEQFF. The chain couples TRBV30 to TRBJ2-1; TRBD2 is a possible D gene (5 bases). The germline V gene encodes CDR1 GTSNPN and CDR2 SVGIG (reference sequence). The V end was cut by 6 bases, the J end by 0 bases, with 12 bases between. This CDR3 has 14 amino acids.

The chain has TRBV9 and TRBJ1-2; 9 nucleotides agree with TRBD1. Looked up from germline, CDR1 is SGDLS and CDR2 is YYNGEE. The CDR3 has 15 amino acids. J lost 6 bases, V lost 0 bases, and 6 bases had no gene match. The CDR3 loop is CASSVDGTGTDGYTF. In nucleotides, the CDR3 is TGTGCCAGCAGCGTAGATGGGACAGGGACCGATGGCTACACCTTC. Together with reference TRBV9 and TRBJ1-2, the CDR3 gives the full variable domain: DSGVTQTPKHLITATGQRVTLRCSPRSGDLSVYWYQQSLDQGLQFLIQYYNGEERAKGNILERFSAQQFPDLHSELNLSSLELGDSALYFCASSVDGTGTDGYTFGSGTRLTVV.

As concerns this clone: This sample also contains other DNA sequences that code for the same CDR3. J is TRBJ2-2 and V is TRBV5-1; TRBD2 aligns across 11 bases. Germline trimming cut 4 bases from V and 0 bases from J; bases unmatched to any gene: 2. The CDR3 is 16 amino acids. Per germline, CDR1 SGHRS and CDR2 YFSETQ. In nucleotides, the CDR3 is TGCGCCAGCAGCCCACTAGCGGGAGCGAACACCGGGGAGCTGTTTTTT. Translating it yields CASSPLAGANTGELFF.

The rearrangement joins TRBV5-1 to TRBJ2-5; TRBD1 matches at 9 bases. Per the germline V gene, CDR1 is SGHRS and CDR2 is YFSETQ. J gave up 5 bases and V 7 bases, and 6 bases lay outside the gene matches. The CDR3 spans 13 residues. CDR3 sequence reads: CASAGQGRETQYF. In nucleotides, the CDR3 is TGCGCCAGCGCAGGACAGGGGAGGGAGACCCAGTACTTC.

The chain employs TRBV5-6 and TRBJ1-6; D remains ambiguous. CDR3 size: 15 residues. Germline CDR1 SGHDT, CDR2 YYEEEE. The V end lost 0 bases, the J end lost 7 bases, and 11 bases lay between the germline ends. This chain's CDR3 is CASSLALGMNSPLHF. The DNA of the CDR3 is TGTGCCAGCAGCTTGGCCCTCGGGATGAATTCACCCCTCCACTTT.

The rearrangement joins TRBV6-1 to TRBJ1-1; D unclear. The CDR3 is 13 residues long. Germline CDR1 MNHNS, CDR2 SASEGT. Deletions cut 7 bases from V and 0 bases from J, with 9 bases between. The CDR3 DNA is TGTGCCAGCACGTGGGGATTGAACACTGAAGCTTTCTTT. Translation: CASTWGLNTEAFF.

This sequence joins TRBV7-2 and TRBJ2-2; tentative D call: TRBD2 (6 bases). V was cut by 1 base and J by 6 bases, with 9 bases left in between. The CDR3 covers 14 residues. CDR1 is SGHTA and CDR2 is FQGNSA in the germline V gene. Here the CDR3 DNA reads TGTGCCAGCAGCTTAGGGCGGAGGGCCGGGGAGCTGTTTTTT. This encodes CASSLGRRAGELFF.

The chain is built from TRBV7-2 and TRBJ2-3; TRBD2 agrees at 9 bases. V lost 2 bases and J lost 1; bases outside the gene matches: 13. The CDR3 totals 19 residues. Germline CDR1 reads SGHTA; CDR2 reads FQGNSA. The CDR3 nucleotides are TGTGCCAGCAGCTTATTTTATATTAGCGGGAGCGGAGGCACAGATACGCAGTATTTT. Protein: CASSLFYISGSGGTDTQYF.

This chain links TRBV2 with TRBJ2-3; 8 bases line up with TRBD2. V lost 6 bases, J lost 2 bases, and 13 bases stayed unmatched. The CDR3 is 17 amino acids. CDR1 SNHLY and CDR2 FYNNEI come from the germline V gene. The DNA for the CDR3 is TGTGCCAGCAGCGACCTTATGACTAGCGTGAACACAGATACGCAGTATTTT. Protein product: CASSDLMTSVNTDTQYF. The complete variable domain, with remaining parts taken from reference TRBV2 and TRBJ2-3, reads EPEVTQTPSHQVTQMGQEVILRCVPISNHLYFYWYRQILGQKVEFLVSFYNNEISEKSEIFDDQFSVERPDGSNFTLKIRSTKLEDSAMYFCASSDLMTSVNTDTQYFGPGTRLTVL.

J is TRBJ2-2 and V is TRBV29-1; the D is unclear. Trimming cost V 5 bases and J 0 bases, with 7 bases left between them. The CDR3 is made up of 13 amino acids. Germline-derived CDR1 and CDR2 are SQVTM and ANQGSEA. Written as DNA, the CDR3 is TGCAGCGTTCGAGGAACGAACACCGGGGAGCTGTTTTTT. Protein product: CSVRGTNTGELFF.

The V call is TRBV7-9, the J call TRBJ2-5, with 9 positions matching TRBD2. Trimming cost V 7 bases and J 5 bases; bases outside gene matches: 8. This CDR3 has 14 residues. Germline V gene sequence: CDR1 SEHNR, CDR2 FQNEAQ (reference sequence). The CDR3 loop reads CASTVAGVVETQYF. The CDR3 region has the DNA TGTGCCAGCACCGTAGCGGGAGTGGTGGAGACCCAGTACTTC.

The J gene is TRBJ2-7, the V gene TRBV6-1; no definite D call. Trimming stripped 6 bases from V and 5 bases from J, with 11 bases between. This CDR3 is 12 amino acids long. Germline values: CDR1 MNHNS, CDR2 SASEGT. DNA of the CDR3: TGTGCCAGCAGAAGCCGAGTCAACGAGCAGTACTTC. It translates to CASRSRVNEQYF.

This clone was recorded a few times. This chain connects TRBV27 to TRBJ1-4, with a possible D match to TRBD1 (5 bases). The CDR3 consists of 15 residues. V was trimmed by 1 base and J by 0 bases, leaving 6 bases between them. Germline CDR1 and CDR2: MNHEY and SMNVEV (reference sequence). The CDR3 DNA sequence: TGTGCCAGCAGTTTATTGGGGGCAACTAATGAAAAACTGTTTTTT. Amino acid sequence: CASSLLGATNEKLFF.

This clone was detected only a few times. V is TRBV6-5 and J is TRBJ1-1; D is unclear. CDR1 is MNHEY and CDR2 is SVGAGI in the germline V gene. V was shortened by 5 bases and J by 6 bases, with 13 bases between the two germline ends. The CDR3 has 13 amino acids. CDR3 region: CASSRPGSPEAFF. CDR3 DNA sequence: TGTGCCAGCAGTCGCCCGGGGTCCCCTGAAGCTTTCTTT.

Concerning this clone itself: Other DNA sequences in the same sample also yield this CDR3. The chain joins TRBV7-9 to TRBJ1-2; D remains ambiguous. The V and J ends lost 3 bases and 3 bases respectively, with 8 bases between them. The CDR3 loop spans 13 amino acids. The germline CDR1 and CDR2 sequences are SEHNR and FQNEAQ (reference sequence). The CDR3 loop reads CASSLGQDYGYTF. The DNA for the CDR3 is TGTGCCAGCAGCTTGGGCCAGGACTATGGCTACACCTTC.

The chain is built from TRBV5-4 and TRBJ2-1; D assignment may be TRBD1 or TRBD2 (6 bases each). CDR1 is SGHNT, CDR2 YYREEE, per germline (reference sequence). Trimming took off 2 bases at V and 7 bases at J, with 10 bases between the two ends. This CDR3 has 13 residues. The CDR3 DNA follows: TGTGCCAGCAGCTTCACAGGGAGGAATGAGCAGTTCTTC. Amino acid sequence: CASSFTGRNEQFF.

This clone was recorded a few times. The CDR3 DNA follows: TGCAGCGCAGGCTGGGGAGGGGACACTGAAGCTTTCTTT. Its protein is CSAGWGGDTEAFF. V and J are TRBV29-1 and TRBJ1-1; possible D gene TRBD1, 5 bases. Looked up from germline, CDR1 is SQVTM and CDR2 is ANQGSEA. There are 13 residues in the CDR3. V shed 7 bases and J shed 3 bases, with 15 bases lying between them.